Given below is one T cell receptor (beta chain) in context. V dropped 2 bases and J dropped 4; count of bases not matched to a gene: 13. The germline gives CDR1 MNHNS, CDR2 SASEGT. The CDR3 is 18 residues long. Those enrolled, adults aged roughly 18 to 90 years, came from some 25 US areas. The data stem from a study of blood T cell repertoires in COVID-19. Measured with immunoSEQ multiplex PCR; TCRdb has only the in-frame clones, and not every one. The sample includes hundreds of thousands of clones, roughly nine tenths of them seen just once. The sample comprised PBMCs or T cells enriched from blood (not recorded which). The sequence was obtained from a woman aged 55-69 years who had recovered from COVID-19. This chain connects TRBV6-1 to TRBJ1-5; 8 bases map to TRBD1. CDR3 loop: CASSESVFGDRLNQPQHF. CDR3 coding DNA: TGTGCCAGCAGTGAATCGGTCTTCGGGGACAGGCTTAATCAGCCCCAGCATTTT.